This T cell receptor (beta chain) is drawn from a study of tumor-infiltrating lymphocytes in primary liver carcinoma. The investigators made TCR beta cDNA from about 0.45 ug total RNA, using a constant-region primer. TCR beta libraries came from three nested multiplex PCR rounds using slightly modified ARM-PCR. Running approximately 10 cycles apiece, the first two PCR rounds relied on TRBV1-TRBV30 forward primers together with a C-beta reverse primer. MiXCR was run by TCRdb on the multiplex PCR reads, yielding one entry per CDR3 protein. Of fewer than 200,000 distinct CDR3 sequences listed, around four fifths are singletons. The study co-extracted DNA and RNA from approximately 20-30 mg of unsorted bulk tissue. The proportion of viable tumor cells exceeded 85% in every tumor sample. A word on this clonotype: Its specificity is not known. The junction and the germline gene differ at one end; a read error may be behind it.

General study findings and limits: Researchers found tumor-adjacent and tumor-blood pairs overlapped less than tumor region pairs.

From germline, CDR1 is SGHKS and CDR2 YYEKEE (reference sequence). This CDR3 region has 16 residues. Sequenced sample: tumor tissue from primary liver carcinoma. The sequence derives from a man aged 40-50 years with primary liver carcinoma and hepatitis B virus infection. The chain is built from TRBV5-5 and TRBJ2-3; D call uncertain. The CDR3 reads CASSLTVRSITDSQYF. The CDR3 DNA reads TGTGCCAGCAGCTTAACAGTCAGATCTATCACAGATTCGCAATATTTT.